This T cell receptor beta chain was sequenced during a study of radiotherapy plus CTLA-4 blockade in lung cancer. Whole-study findings and limits: Alongside interferon-beta, early blood T cell clone dynamics were reportedly the best predictor of response. After radiotherapy and ipilimumab, tumor-derived clones expanded in peripheral blood.

Repertoires were generated with immunoSEQ multiplex PCR, while TCRdb's copy carries only in-frame clones and drops some. Of more than 90,000 clones listed, 81% are singletons. Patients had chemo-refractory metastatic non-small-cell lung cancer and received focal radiation plus CTLA-4 blockade that used ipilimumab. With respect to this clone: The antigen is undetermined.

V was pared by 3 bases and J by 9 bases, with 12 bases between. Germline CDR1 reads SNHLY; CDR2 reads FYNNEI. The CDR3 is 14 amino acids. This receptor was identified in a human donor with non-small cell lung cancer that progressed on radiotherapy plus ipilimumab. Some clones in this sample may be carry-over from other donors' samples. Source: peripheral blood, taken from a patient treated with radiotherapy plus ipilimumab. The chain couples TRBV2 to TRBJ1-6; D is unresolved. Here the CDR3 DNA reads TGTGCCAGCAGTGATTCCGGGATTGGTTCACCCCTCCACTTT. It codes for CASSDSGIGSPLHF.